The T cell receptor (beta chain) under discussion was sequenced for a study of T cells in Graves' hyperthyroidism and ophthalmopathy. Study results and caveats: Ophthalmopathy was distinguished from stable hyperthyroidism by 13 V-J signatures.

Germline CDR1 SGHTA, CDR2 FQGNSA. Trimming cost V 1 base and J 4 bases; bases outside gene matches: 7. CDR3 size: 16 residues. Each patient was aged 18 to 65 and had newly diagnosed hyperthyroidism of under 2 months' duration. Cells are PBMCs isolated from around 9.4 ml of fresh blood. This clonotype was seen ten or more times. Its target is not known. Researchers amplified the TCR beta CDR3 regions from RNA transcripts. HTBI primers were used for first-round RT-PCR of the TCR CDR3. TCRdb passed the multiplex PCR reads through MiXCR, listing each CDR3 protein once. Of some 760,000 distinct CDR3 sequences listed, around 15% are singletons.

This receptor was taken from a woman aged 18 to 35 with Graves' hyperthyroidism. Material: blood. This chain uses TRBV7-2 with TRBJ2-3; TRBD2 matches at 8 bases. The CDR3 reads CASSLVAGTFADTQYF. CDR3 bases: TGTGCCAGCAGCTTAGTAGCGGGAACCTTCGCAGATACGCAGTATTTT.